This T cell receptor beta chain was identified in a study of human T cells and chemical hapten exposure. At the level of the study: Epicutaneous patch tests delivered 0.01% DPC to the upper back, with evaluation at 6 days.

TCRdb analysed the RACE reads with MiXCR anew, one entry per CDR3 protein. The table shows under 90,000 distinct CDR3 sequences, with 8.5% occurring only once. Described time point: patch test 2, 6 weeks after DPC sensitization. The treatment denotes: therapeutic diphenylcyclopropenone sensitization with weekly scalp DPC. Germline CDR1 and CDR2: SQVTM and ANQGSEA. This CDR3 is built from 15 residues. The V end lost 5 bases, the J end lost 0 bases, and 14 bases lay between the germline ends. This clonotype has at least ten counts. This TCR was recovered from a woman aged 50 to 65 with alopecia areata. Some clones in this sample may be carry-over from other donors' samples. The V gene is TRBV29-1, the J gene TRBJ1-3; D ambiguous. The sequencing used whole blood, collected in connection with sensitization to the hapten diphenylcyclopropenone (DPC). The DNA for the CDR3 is TGCAGCGTTAGGCCAGGTACCGGCTCTGGAAACACCATATATTTT. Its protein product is CSVRPGTGSGNTIYF.